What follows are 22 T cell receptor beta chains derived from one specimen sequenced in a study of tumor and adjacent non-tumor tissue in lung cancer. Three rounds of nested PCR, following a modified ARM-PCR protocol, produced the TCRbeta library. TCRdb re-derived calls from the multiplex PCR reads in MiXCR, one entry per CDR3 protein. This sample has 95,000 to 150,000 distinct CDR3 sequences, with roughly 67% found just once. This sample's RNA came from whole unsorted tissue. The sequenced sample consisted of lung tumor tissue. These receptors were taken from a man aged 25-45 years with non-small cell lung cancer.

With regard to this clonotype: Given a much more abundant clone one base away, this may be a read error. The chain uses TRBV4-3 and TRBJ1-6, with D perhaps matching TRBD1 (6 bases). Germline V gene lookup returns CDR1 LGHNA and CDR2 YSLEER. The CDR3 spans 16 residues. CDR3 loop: CASSQGGTSYNSALHF. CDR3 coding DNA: TGCGCCAGCAGCCAAGGAGGGACATCTTATAATTCAGCCCTCCACTTT.

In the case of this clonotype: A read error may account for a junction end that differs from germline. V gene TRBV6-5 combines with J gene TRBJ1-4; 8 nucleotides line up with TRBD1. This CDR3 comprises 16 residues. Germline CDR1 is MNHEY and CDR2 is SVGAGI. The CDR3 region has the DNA TGTGCCAGCAGACTCGGTGCCAGGGGGCTTAATGAAAAACTGCTTTTT. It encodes CASRLGARGLNEKLLF.

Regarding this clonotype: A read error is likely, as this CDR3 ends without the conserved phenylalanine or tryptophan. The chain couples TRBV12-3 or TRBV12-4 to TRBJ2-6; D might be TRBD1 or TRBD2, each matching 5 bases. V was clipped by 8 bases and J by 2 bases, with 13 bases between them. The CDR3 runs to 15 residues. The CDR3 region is CASCPQGPGANVLTV. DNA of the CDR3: TGTGCCAGCTGTCCCCAGGGACCTGGGGCCAACGTCCTGACTGTC.

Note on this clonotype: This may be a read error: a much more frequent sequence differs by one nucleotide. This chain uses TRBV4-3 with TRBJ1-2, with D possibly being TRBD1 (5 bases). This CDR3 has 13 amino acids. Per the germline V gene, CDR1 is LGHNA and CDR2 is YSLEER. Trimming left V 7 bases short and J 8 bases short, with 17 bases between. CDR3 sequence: CASNHPGQNGYTF. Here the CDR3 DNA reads TGCGCCAGCAACCATCCGGGGCAGAACGGCTACACCTTC.

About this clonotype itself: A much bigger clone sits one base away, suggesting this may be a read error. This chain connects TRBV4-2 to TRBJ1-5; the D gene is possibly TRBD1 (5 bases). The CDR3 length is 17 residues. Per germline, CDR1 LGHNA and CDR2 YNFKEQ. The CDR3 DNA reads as TGTGCCAGCAGCCCAGTAGGCCAGGGCCGCATCGATCAGCCCCGGCATTTT. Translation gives CASSPVGQGRIDQPRHF.

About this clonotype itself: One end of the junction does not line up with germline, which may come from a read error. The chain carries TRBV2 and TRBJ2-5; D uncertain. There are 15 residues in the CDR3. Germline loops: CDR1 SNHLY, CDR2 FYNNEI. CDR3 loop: CASMLGALGKETQYF. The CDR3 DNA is TGTGCCAGCATGTTAGGCGCCCTGGGGAAAGAGACCCAGTACTTT. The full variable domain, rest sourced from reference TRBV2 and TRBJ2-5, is EPEVTQTPSHQVTQMGQEVILRCVPISNHLYFYWYRQILGQKVEFLVSFYNNEISEKSEIFDDQFSVERPDGSNFTLKIRSTKLEDSAMYFCASMLGALGKETQYFGPGTRLLVL.

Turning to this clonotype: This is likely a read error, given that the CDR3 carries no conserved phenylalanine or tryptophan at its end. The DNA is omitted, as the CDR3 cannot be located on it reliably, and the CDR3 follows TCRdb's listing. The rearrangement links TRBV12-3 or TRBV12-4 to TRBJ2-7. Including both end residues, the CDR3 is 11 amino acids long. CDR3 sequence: CASSGFGELYL.

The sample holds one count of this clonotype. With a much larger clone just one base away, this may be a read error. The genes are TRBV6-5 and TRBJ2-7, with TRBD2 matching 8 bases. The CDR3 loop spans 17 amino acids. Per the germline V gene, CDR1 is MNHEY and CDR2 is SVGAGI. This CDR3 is CASSYSVSGSHSYEQHF. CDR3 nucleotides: TGTGCCAGCAGTTACTCGGTGAGCGGGAGTCATTCCTACGAGCAGCACTTC.

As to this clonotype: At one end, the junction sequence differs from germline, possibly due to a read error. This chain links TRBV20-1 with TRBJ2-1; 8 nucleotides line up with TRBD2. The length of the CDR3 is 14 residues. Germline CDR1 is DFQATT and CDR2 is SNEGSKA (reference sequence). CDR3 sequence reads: CSVRTSGGYNEQIF. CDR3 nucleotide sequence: TGCAGTGTTCGTACTAGCGGTGGTTACAATGAGCAGATCTTC.

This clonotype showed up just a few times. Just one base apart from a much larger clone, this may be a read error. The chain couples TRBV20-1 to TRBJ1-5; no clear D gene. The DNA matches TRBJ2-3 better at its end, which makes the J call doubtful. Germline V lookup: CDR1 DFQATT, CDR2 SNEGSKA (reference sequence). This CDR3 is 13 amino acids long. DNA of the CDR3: TGCAGTGCTAGAGGCCCAAACAATCAGCCCCAGTATTTT. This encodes CSARGPNNQPQYF.

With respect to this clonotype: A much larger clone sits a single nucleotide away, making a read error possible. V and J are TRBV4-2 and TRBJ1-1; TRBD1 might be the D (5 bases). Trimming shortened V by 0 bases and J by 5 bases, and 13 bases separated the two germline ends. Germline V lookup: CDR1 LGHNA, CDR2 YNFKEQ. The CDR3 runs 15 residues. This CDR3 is CASSQEGGKKTEAFF. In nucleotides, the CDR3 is TGTGCCAGCAGCCAAGAGGGGGGTAAGAAGACTGAAGCTTTCTTT.

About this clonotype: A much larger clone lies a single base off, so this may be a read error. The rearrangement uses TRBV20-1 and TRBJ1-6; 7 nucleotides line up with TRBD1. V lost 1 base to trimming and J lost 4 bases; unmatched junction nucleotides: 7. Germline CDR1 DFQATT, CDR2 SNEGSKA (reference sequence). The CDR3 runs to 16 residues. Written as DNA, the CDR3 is TGCAGTGCTAGAGGCCCCGGGACAGCGTATAATTCACCCCTCCACTTT. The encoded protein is CSARGPGTAYNSPLHF.

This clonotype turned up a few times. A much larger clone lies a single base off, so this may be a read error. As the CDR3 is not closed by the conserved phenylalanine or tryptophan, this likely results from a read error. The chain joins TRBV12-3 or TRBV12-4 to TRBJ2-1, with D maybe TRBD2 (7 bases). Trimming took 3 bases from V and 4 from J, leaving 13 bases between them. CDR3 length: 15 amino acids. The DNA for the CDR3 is TGTGCCAGCAGTTTGGGGGGGGCTGAGTACAATGAGCAGTTCTAC. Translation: CASSLGGAEYNEQFY.

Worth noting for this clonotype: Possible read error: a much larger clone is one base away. CDR3 coding DNA: TGTGCCAGCAGCTTAGCGCAACAGAGTGAAGCTTTCTTT. This codes for CASSLAQQSEAFF. The chain uses TRBV7-9 and TRBJ1-1, with D uncertain. This CDR3 comprises 13 residues. Trimming shortened V by 0 bases and J by 7 bases, and 9 bases separated the two germline ends. Germline V gene data show CDR1 as SEHNR and CDR2 as FQNEAQ (reference sequence).

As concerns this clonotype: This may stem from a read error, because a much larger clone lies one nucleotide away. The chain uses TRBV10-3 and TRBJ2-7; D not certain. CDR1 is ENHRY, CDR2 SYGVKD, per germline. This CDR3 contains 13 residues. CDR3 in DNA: TGTGTCATCAGTGATGGCGATGCCTACGAGCAGTACTTC. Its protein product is CVISDGDAYEQYF.

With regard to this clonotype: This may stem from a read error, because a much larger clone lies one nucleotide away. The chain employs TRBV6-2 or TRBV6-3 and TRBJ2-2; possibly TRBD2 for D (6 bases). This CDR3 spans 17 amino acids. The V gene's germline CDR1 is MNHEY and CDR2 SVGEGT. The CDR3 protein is CASCYSGTRGPPGELFF. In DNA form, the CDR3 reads TGTGCCAGCTGTTACTCTGGAACGCGGGGTCCTCCCGGGGAGCTGTTTTTT.

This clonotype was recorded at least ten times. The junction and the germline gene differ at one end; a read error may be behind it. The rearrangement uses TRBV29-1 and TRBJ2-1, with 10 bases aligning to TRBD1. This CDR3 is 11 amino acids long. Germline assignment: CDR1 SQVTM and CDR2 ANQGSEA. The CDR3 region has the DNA TGCAGCGTCGTCCCGGGACAGGGGACCCTCTTC. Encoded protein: CSVVPGQGTLF.

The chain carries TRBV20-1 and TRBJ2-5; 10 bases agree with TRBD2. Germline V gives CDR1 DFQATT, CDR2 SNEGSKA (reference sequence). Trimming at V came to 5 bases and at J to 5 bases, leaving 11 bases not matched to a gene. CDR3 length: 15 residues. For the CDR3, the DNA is TGCAGTGCTCCAAGCGGGGGGGGGATCCGGGAGACCCAGTACTTC. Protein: CSAPSGGGIRETQYF.

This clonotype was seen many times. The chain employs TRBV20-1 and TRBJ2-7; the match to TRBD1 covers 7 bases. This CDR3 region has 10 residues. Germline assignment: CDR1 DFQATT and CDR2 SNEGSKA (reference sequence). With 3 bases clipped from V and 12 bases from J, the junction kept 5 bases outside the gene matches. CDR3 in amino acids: CSASRQGVYF. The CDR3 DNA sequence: TGCAGTGCTAGTCGACAGGGAGTGTACTTC.

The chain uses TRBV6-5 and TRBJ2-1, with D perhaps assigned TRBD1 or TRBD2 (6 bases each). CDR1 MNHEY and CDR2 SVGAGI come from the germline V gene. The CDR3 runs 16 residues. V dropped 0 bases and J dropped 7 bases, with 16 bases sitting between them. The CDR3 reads CASSYSSIGGGNEQFF. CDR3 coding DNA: TGTGCCAGCAGTTACTCGAGTATCGGAGGGGGGAATGAGCAGTTCTTC.

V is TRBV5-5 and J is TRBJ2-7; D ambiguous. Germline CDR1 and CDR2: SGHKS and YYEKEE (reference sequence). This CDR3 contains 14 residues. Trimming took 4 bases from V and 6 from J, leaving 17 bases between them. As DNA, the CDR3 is TGTGCCAGCAGCATGGAGTCCGTCACGGGCGAGCAGTACTTC. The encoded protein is CASSMESVTGEQYF.

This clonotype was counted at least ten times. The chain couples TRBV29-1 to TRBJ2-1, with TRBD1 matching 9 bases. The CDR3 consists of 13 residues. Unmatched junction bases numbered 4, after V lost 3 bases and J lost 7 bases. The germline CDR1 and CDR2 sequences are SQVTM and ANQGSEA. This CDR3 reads CSVDGTGSNEQFF. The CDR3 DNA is TGCAGCGTTGATGGGACAGGGTCAAATGAGCAGTTCTTC.